A single sample is the source of the 32 T cell receptor beta chains below, sequenced in a study of blood T cell repertoires in COVID-19. The repertoire was sequenced with immunoSEQ multiplex PCR; TCRdb's copy has only in-frame clones and lacks some. The sample lists fewer than 200,000 clones, about 90% occurring once. The source material was peripheral blood. Receptors were obtained from a man between 65 and 85 years old with active or convalescent COVID-19.

The genes are TRBV11-2 and TRBJ2-7; D remains ambiguous. The CDR3 length is 14 residues. Germline V gives CDR1 SGHAT, CDR2 FQNNGV. Trimming removed 5 bases from V and 1 base from J, with 12 bases in between. CDR3 sequence reads: CASSRNQVSYEQYF. CDR3 sequence (DNA): TGTGCCAGCAGCCGAAACCAGGTATCCTACGAGCAGTACTTC. The complete variable domain, with remaining parts taken from reference TRBV11-2 and TRBJ2-7, reads EAGVAQSPRYKIIEKRQSVAFWCNPISGHATLYWYQQILGQGPKLLIQFQNNGVVDDSQLPKDRFSAERLKGVDSTLKIQPAKLEDSAVYLCASSRNQVSYEQYFGPGTRLTVT.

For the CDR3, the DNA is TGTGCCAGCAGTTTCTGGCGGTCTAGCACAGATACGCAGTATTTT. Translation gives CASSFWRSSTDTQYF. The rearrangement uses TRBV27 and TRBJ2-3, with unresolved D. V lost 3 bases and J lost 0, with 10 bases in between. Germline loops: CDR1 MNHEY, CDR2 SMNVEV (reference sequence). The CDR3 sequence is 15 residues long.

This clone occurred once. The chain couples TRBV6-6 to TRBJ1-2; no firm D call. V was shortened by 2 bases and J by 8 bases, with 15 bases between the two germline ends. The CDR3 sequence is 14 residues long. The germline V gene encodes CDR1 MNHNY and CDR2 SVGAGI (reference sequence). The DNA of the CDR3 is TGTGCCAGCAGTTACGTTAGATCGGAGGGCGGCTACACCTTC. Translating it yields CASSYVRSEGGYTF.

The chain uses TRBV9 and TRBJ2-5; 7 nucleotides align to TRBD2. Germline CDR1 is SGDLS and CDR2 is YYNGEE. This CDR3 is 13 amino acids long. J was trimmed by 1 base and V by 4 bases; bases with no gene match: 1. DNA of the CDR3: TGTGCCAGCAGCCTAGCGGTCCAAGAGACCCAGTACTTC. Residues: CASSLAVQETQYF.

This chain links TRBV6-5 with TRBJ2-5; D uncertain. There are 13 residues in the CDR3. CDR1 MNHEY and CDR2 SVGAGI come from the germline V gene. Trimming pared 11 bases from V and 4 bases from J, leaving 17 bases between. CDR3 region: CAGSRVRGETQYF. The CDR3 nucleotides are TGTGCCGGCTCCCGGGTGCGTGGAGAGACCCAGTACTTC.

J is TRBJ1-3 and V is TRBV7-2; tentatively, D is TRBD1 (5 bases). CDR3 size: 16 residues. Germline values: CDR1 SGHTA, CDR2 FQGNSA. Trimming took 5 bases from V and 0 from J, leaving 14 bases between them. This CDR3 is CASSPGLSTSGNTIYF. The CDR3 coding sequence is TGTGCCAGCAGCCCGGGACTTTCCACCTCTGGAAACACCATATATTTT.

This chain links TRBV28 with TRBJ1-6, with 9 bases identical to TRBD1. V gave up 3 bases and J gave up 10 bases; unmatched junction bases: 7. Germline V gene sequence: CDR1 MDHEN, CDR2 SYDVKM. The CDR3 is 15 amino acids. The CDR3 nucleotides are TGTGCCAGCAGTTTTGGGGACAGGGTGTCCTCACCCCTCCACTTT. Protein sequence: CASSFGDRVSSPLHF.

The rearrangement uses TRBV18 and TRBJ2-7; 7 bases line up with TRBD1. V dropped 2 bases and J dropped 6; count of bases not matched to a gene: 4. The CDR3 has 13 amino acids. CDR1 and CDR2 (germline): KGHSH, LQKENI. The CDR3 bases are TGTGCCAGCTCACCAGATGGGACAGCCGAGCAGTACTTC. Translating it yields CASSPDGTAEQYF. Combining the CDR3 with reference TRBV18 and TRBJ2-7 gives the whole variable domain NAGVMQNPRHLVRRRGQEARLRCSPMKGHSHVYWYRQLPEEGLKFMVYLQKENIIDESGMPKERFSAEFPKEGPSILRIQQVVRGDSAAYFCASSPDGTAEQYFGPGTRLTVT.

The genes are TRBV28 and TRBJ1-5; D is ambiguous. This CDR3 has 20 residues. Germline CDR1 is MDHEN and CDR2 is SYDVKM. V lost 6 bases and J 2 bases, leaving 29 bases between the germline ends. Here the CDR3 reads CASRGREGYVGSSGNQPQHF. In DNA, the CDR3 is TGTGCCAGCAGGGGGAGGGAGGGCTATGTTGGTAGTAGTGGCAATCAGCCCCAGCATTTT.

The CDR3 bases are TGTGCCATCAGTGAGTCCCCCGCGGCGGGCCCCTACGAGCAGTACTTC. The encoded protein is CAISESPAAGPYEQYF. The chain is built from TRBV10-3 and TRBJ2-7; TRBD2 might be the D (5 bases). The CDR3 spans 16 residues. The germline V gene encodes CDR1 ENHRY and CDR2 SYGVKD. The V end lost 0 bases, the J end lost 2 bases, and 14 bases lay between the germline ends.

The rearrangement uses TRBV6-5 and TRBJ2-5; D unclear. CDR3 length: 14 residues. V was shortened by 0 bases and J by 0 bases, with 5 bases between the two germline ends. Germline CDR1 MNHEY, CDR2 SVGAGI. Here the CDR3 DNA reads TGTGCCAGCAGTTACTCGCGCTACCAAGAGACCCAGTACTTC. Its protein product is CASSYSRYQETQYF.

This clone was recorded only once. The chain has TRBV5-1 and TRBJ2-3, with D hard to call. V dropped 5 bases and J dropped 0 bases, with 7 bases sitting between them. CDR1 SGHRS and CDR2 YFSETQ come from the germline V gene. This CDR3 region has 13 residues. The CDR3 sequence is CASREPSTDTQYF. The CDR3 DNA reads as TGCGCCAGCAGGGAGCCTAGCACAGATACGCAGTATTTT.

The chain carries TRBV5-6 and TRBJ1-4; TRBD1 matches 8 bases. Germline loops: CDR1 SGHDT, CDR2 YYEEEE. The CDR3 sequence is 16 residues long. V lost 4 bases to trimming and J lost 3 bases; unmatched junction nucleotides: 8. The CDR3 DNA reads TGTGCCAGCAGCAGGGGAGGACAGGGCGCTAATGAAAAACTGTTTTTT. Encoded protein: CASSRGGQGANEKLFF.

The chain joins TRBV9 to TRBJ1-2; perhaps TRBD1 as D (5 bases). V lost 0 bases to trimming and J lost 4 bases, with 10 bases between them. The CDR3 length is 14 residues. Germline CDR1 and CDR2: SGDLS and YYNGEE. Here the CDR3 DNA reads TGTGCCAGCAGCGTAGAGGCAGGGCCCTATGGCTACACCTTC. It is translated as CASSVEAGPYGYTF.

V usage is TRBV2 and J usage is TRBJ1-4, with TRBD1 identical over 7 bases. Germline V gene data show CDR1 as SNHLY and CDR2 as FYNNEI. The V segment lost 7 bases and the J segment 10 bases; nucleotides outside the gene matches: 9. The CDR3 runs to 13 residues. CDR3 in amino acids: CASTTEHRGKLFF. CDR3 DNA sequence: TGTGCCAGCACCACGGAACACAGGGGAAAACTGTTTTTT. Filled out from reference TRBV2 and TRBJ1-4, the complete variable domain reads EPEVTQTPSHQVTQMGQEVILRCVPISNHLYFYWYRQILGQKVEFLVSFYNNEISEKSEIFDDQFSVERPDGSNFTLKIRSTKLEDSAMYFCASTTEHRGKLFFGSGTQLSVL.

This chain uses TRBV7-2 with TRBJ1-2; possibly TRBD1 for D (5 bases). Germline V gene lookup returns CDR1 SGHTA and CDR2 FQGNSA. The CDR3 totals 13 residues. Trimming removed 3 bases at V and 2 bases at J, with 7 bases between. CDR3 bases: TGTGCCAGCAGCTTGCCAGGGAACTATGGCTACACCTTC. This encodes CASSLPGNYGYTF.

V and J are TRBV30 and TRBJ1-1; 7 nucleotides align to TRBD1. The CDR3 length is 13 residues. Germline lookup yields CDR1 GTSNPN and CDR2 SVGIG (reference sequence). The V and J ends lost 2 bases and 1 base, in that order; junction bases with no gene match: 1. CDR3 nucleotides: TGTGCCTGGAGTTGGACAGGGAACACTGAAGCTTTCTTT. This codes for CAWSWTGNTEAFF.

The chain links TRBV6-5 to TRBJ2-1; 7 bases agree with TRBD2. After removal of 6 bases from V and 0 bases from J, the junction contained 2 bases not matched to a gene. Germline V CDR1 and CDR2: MNHEY, SVGAGI. The CDR3 consists of 14 residues. In nucleotides, the CDR3 is TGTGCCAGCAGGGGCGGGAGCTCCTACAATGAGCAGTTCTTC. Translation gives CASRGGSSYNEQFF.

The chain is built from TRBV19 and TRBJ1-5; a possible D gene is TRBD1 (5 bases). CDR1 LNHDA and CDR2 SQIVND come from the germline V gene (reference sequence). V lost 6 bases, J lost 0 bases, and 24 bases lay in between. This CDR3 is built from 19 residues. The CDR3 loop is CASSDLSNRRDYSNQPQHF. Here the CDR3 DNA reads TGTGCCAGTAGCGACCTCAGTAACAGGAGGGACTATAGCAATCAGCCCCAGCATTTT.

V gene TRBV7-8 combines with J gene TRBJ2-2; 7 bases line up with TRBD1. J lost 3 bases, V lost 5 bases, and 9 bases had no gene match. The germline gives CDR1 SGHVS, CDR2 FQNEAQ. This CDR3 region has 16 residues. The CDR3 DNA reads as TGTGCCAGCAGCCTCTATGGAACAGGGGACACCGGGGAGCTGTTTTTT. Residues: CASSLYGTGDTGELFF.

This chain uses TRBV6-5 with TRBJ2-7; D perhaps matches TRBD1 (6 bases). CDR1 MNHEY and CDR2 SVGAGI come from the germline V gene. The ends were cut back, 5 bases at V and 3 bases at J, with 14 bases in the middle. The CDR3 covers 14 residues. Written as DNA, the CDR3 is TGTGCCAGCAGTAACCAGGACAGAGACTACGAGCAGTACTTC. It codes for CASSNQDRDYEQYF.

The genes are TRBV7-3 and TRBJ2-7, with 9 bases fitting TRBD1. CDR1 and CDR2 from the germline V gene are SGHTA and FQGTGA. There are 19 residues in the CDR3. In DNA, the CDR3 is TGTGCTTCAGCAGCTTACCCCCCCATCGGACAGGGGCGAGACTACGAGCAGTACTTC. It is translated as CASAAYPPIGQGRDYEQYF.

This clone was seen a few times. V and J are TRBV3-1 (or the pseudogene TRBV3-2) and TRBJ2-2; 10 positions agree with TRBD2. From germline, CDR1 is LGHDT and CDR2 YNNKEL (reference sequence). The CDR3 loop spans 16 amino acids. Trimming at V came to 2 bases and at J to 6 bases, leaving 6 bases not matched to a gene. DNA for the CDR3: TGTGCCAGCAGCCAAAGGGCCACTAGCGGGGCCGGGGAGCTGTTTTTT. It is translated as CASSQRATSGAGELFF.

V gene TRBV5-1 combines with J gene TRBJ2-5, with D possibly being TRBD1 (5 bases). The CDR3 is made up of 16 amino acids. Deletions cut 4 bases from V and 4 bases from J, with 20 bases between. Germline V CDR1 and CDR2: SGHRS, YFSETQ. CDR3 protein: CASSHRQPVSGETQYF. CDR3 bases: TGCGCCAGCAGCCACCGACAGCCTGTTTCAGGAGAGACCCAGTACTTC.

This chain links TRBV20-1 with TRBJ1-1; D unclear. Germline loops: CDR1 DFQATT, CDR2 SNEGSKA (reference sequence). V lost 3 bases and J lost 0, with 11 bases in between. The CDR3 covers 14 residues. CDR3: CSASLAALNTEAFF. As DNA, the CDR3 is TGCAGTGCTAGTCTAGCAGCCCTGAACACTGAAGCTTTCTTT.

This clone was detected only once. The gene calls are TRBV28 and TRBJ2-1; no definite D call. The V gene's germline CDR1 is MDHEN and CDR2 SYDVKM. V dropped 3 bases and J dropped 4 bases, with 4 bases sitting between them. The CDR3 has 12 amino acids. The CDR3 region has the DNA TGTGCCAGCAGTTTCCCATACAATGAGCAGTTCTTC. Protein sequence: CASSFPYNEQFF.

V gene TRBV29-1 combines with J gene TRBJ2-7; D is perhaps TRBD2 (6 bases). Germline lookup yields CDR1 SQVTM and CDR2 ANQGSEA. The CDR3 runs to 13 residues. The V end was cut by 4 bases, the J end by 3 bases, with 13 bases between. The CDR3, as DNA: TGCAGCGTTGGCGGGGCCAGGGACTACGAGCAGTACTTC. This encodes CSVGGARDYEQYF.

This clone has a handful of counts. V and J are TRBV5-5 and TRBJ1-5; no clear D. The germline V gene has CDR1 SGHKS and CDR2 YYEKEE (reference sequence). The CDR3 runs to 16 residues. V gave up 5 bases and J gave up 2 bases, with 17 bases separating them. The CDR3 nucleotides read TGTGCCAGCAGTCCTGGAACGACAAGAGGCAATCAGCCCCAGCATTTT. It yields the protein CASSPGTTRGNQPQHF.

V gene TRBV28 combines with J gene TRBJ1-1; 7 bases are shared with TRBD1. The CDR3 spans 14 residues. CDR1 and CDR2 from the germline V gene are MDHEN and SYDVKM. The V and J ends lost 6 bases and 4 bases, in that order; junction bases with no gene match: 8. The CDR3 sequence: CASSVPGGSTEAFF. In nucleotides, the CDR3 is TGTGCCAGCAGCGTCCCAGGGGGGAGCACTGAAGCTTTCTTT.

This sequence joins TRBV28 and TRBJ1-1; 7 bases fit TRBD1. CDR3 size: 13 residues. Germline CDR1 is MDHEN and CDR2 is SYDVKM. V lost 5 bases to trimming and J lost 3 bases; unmatched junction nucleotides: 3. CDR3 amino acids: CASSPGTDTEAFF. The CDR3 bases are TGTGCCAGCAGTCCAGGGACAGACACTGAAGCTTTCTTT.

V usage is TRBV7-9 and J usage is TRBJ2-7, with TRBD2 as a possible D gene (6 bases). The CDR3 loop spans 16 amino acids. Trimming took off 3 bases at V and 6 bases at J, with 21 bases between the two ends. The germline V gene encodes CDR1 SEHNR and CDR2 FQNEAQ (reference sequence). The CDR3 nucleotides read TGTGCCAGCAGCTTGGCAACGACGGGAGTCCGGGGCGAGCAGTACTTC. It is translated as CASSLATTGVRGEQYF. The full variable domain, its missing parts supplied by reference TRBV7-9 and TRBJ2-7, is DTGVSQNPRHKITKRGQNVTFRCDPISEHNRLYWYRQTLGQGPEFLTYFQNEAQLEKSRLLSDRFSAERPKGSFSTLEIQRTEQGDSAMYLCASSLATTGVRGEQYFGPGTRLTVT.

This clone was seen only once. The rearrangement links TRBV9 to TRBJ2-2; tentatively, D is TRBD2 (6 bases). Germline values: CDR1 SGDLS, CDR2 YYNGEE. CDR3 size: 15 residues. Trimming left V 0 bases short and J 5 bases short, with 11 bases between. The CDR3, as DNA: TGTGCCAGCAGCGTAGTCGGGAGTGGAACCGGGGAGCTGTTTTTT. Its translation: CASSVVGSGTGELFF.